The source of this T cell receptor (beta chain) is a study of blood T cell repertoires in COVID-19. Study at large: From the United States, Italy and Spain came samples of acute and convalescent COVID-19. Sources were T cells, B-cell-depleted T cells, or PBMCs; the material itself was cDNA or gDNA.

Seattle participants joined during active infection and were tracked over time. Germline assignment: CDR1 MNHEY and CDR2 SVGAGI. The CDR3 runs 14 residues. The V and J ends lost 7 bases and 3 bases respectively, with 15 bases between them. Authors' methods: Scientists estimated how many nucleated cells there were by amplifying reference gene primers. Measured with immunoSEQ multiplex PCR; TCRdb has only the in-frame clones, and not every one. The DNA gave D and trimming, while V, J and clone size come from that table. The table has fewer than 400,000 clones, about 90% seen once; the top ten hold less than 2%.

V gene TRBV6-5 combines with J gene TRBJ1-1; unclear D gene. The receptor comes from a woman under 40 with COVID-19, enrolled during active disease. The specimen sequenced was peripheral blood. The CDR3: CASNAIGRDTEAFF. CDR3 nucleotides: TGTGCCAGCAACGCCATAGGGCGGGACACTGAAGCTTTCTTT.